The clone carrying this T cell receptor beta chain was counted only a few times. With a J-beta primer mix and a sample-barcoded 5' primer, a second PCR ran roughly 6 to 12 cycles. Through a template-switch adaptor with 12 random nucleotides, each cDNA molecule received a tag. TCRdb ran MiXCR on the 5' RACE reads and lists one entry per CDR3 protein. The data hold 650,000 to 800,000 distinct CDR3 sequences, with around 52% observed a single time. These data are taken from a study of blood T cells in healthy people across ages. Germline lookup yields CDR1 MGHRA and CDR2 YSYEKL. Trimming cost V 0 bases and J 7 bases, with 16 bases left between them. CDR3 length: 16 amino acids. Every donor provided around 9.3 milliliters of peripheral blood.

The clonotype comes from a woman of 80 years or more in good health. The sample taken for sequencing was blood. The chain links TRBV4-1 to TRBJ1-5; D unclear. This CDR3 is CASSQDQLTLSQPQHF. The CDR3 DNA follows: TGCGCCAGCAGCCAAGATCAGCTCACCTTAAGCCAGCCCCAGCATTTT.